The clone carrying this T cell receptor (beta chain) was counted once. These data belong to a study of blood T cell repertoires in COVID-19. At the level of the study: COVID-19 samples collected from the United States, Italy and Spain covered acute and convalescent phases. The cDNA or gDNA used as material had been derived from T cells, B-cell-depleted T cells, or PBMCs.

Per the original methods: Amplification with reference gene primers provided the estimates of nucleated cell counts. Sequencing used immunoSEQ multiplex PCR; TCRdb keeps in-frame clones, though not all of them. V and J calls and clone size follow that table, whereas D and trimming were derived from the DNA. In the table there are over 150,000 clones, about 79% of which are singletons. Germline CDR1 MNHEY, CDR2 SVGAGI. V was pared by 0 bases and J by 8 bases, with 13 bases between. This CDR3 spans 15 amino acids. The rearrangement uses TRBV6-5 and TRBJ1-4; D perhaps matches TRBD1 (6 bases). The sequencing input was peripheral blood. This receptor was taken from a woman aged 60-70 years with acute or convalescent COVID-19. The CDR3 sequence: CASSYSGTRREKLFF. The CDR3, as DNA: TGTGCCAGCAGTTACTCCGGGACACGGAGGGAAAAACTGTTTTTT.